Presented here are 14 T cell receptor beta chains from one specimen sequenced in a study of T cells after yellow fever vaccination. TCRdb independently ran MiXCR on the 5' RACE reads; one entry per CDR3 protein. The sample has 100,000 to 150,000 distinct CDR3 sequences, about 7% seen once. The input for sequencing was CD4+ T cells sorted from PBMCs, taken roughly 10 days after the first yellow fever vaccination. The source of these receptors is a man younger than 35 who received the YFV17D yellow fever vaccine.

This clonotype showed up many times. This chain connects TRBV2 to TRBJ1-5, with TRBD1 matching over 8 bases. CDR1 is SNHLY, CDR2 FYNNEI, per germline. V lost 7 bases and J lost 3; bases outside the gene matches: 5. This CDR3 is 14 amino acids long. The CDR3 region is CASTGQGTNQPQHF. DNA of the CDR3: TGTGCCAGCACCGGACAGGGAACCAATCAGCCCCAGCATTTT. Looking up the rest from reference TRBV2 and TRBJ1-5 gives the full variable domain: EPEVTQTPSHQVTQMGQEVILRCVPISNHLYFYWYRQILGQKVEFLVSFYNNEISEKSEIFDDQFSVERPDGSNFTLKIRSTKLEDSAMYFCASTGQGTNQPQHFGDGTRLSIL.

The chain is built from TRBV5-1 and TRBJ2-1; 8 nucleotides agree with TRBD1. The CDR3 has 15 amino acids. V lost 5 bases, J lost 4 bases, and 8 bases stayed unmatched. Germline CDR1 is SGHRS and CDR2 is YFSETQ. The CDR3 region is CASRSSQGAYNEQFF. The CDR3 coding sequence is TGCGCCAGCAGGTCCTCCCAGGGGGCTTACAATGAGCAGTTCTTC. The full variable domain, completed using reference TRBV5-1 and TRBJ2-1, is KAGVTQTPRYLIKTRGQQVTLSCSPISGHRSVSWYQQTPGQGLQFLFEYFSETQRNKGNFPGRFSGRQFSNSRSEMNVSTLELGDSALYLCASRSSQGAYNEQFFGPGTRLTVL.

This clonotype was counted at least ten times. The chain carries TRBV7-2 and TRBJ1-2; the D is unclear. From germline, CDR1 is SGHTA and CDR2 FQGNSA. Trimming took 3 bases from V and 0 from J, leaving 8 bases between them. This CDR3 contains 14 residues. CDR3 sequence (DNA): TGTGCCAGCAGCTTGATGTCAACTAACTATGGCTACACCTTC. Translating gives CASSLMSTNYGYTF.

This clonotype has at least ten counts. V is TRBV12-3 or TRBV12-4 and J is TRBJ2-4; D not certain. Trimming shortened V by 3 bases and J by 7 bases, and 10 bases separated the two germline ends. The length of the CDR3 is 13 residues. The CDR3 nucleotides read TGTGCCAGCAGTTTTCAGGTGACGAACATTCAGTACTTC. It encodes CASSFQVTNIQYF.

In DNA form, the CDR3 reads TGTGCCAGCTCACCATCTTTACAGGGTAATGAGGGCACTGAAGCTTTCTTT. Translated: CASSPSLQGNEGTEAFF. The chain uses TRBV18 and TRBJ1-1; possibly TRBD1 for D (6 bases). The germline V gene has CDR1 KGHSH and CDR2 LQKENI. The CDR3 is made up of 17 amino acids. With 2 bases removed from V and 4 bases from J, the gap between germline ends came to 20 bases.

This clonotype was detected many times. The genes are TRBV6-1 and TRBJ2-2; no clear D. This CDR3 has 15 residues. The germline V gene has CDR1 MNHNS and CDR2 SASEGT. V was cut by 4 bases and J by 5 bases, with 14 bases left in between. CDR3 protein: CASSVQEVRTGELFF. The CDR3 DNA is TGTGCCAGCAGTGTCCAGGAAGTAAGGACCGGGGAGCTGTTTTTT.

This clonotype was counted many times. The V and J genes are TRBV10-3 and TRBJ1-2; D is undetermined. Trimming shortened V by 2 bases and J by 0 bases, and 10 bases separated the two germline ends. This CDR3 is built from 15 residues. The germline V gene has CDR1 ENHRY and CDR2 SYGVKD. The CDR3, as DNA: TGTGCCATCAGTGAGCCTAAAGGAGCTAACTATGGCTACACCTTC. Its translation is CAISEPKGANYGYTF.

This clonotype was recorded many times. The chain couples TRBV18 to TRBJ2-7; D gene uncertain. The length of the CDR3 is 12 residues. From germline, CDR1 is KGHSH and CDR2 LQKENI. Trimming removed 3 bases at V and 6 bases at J, with 9 bases between. The CDR3 region is CASSPASREQYF. In DNA form, the CDR3 reads TGTGCCAGCTCACCGGCGTCACGCGAGCAGTACTTC.

This clonotype occurred many times. The chain employs TRBV4-2 and TRBJ1-3; D is ambiguous. V was pared by 4 bases and J by 3 bases, with 16 bases between. CDR1 and CDR2 from the germline V gene are LGHNA and YNFKEQ. CDR3 size: 16 residues. CDR3: CASSRETGRNGNTIYF. In DNA form, the CDR3 reads TGTGCCAGCAGCCGAGAAACCGGACGTAATGGAAACACCATATATTTT.

This clonotype showed up many times. The CDR3 loop reads CSAPGLSSGANVLTF. The DNA for the CDR3 is TGCAGTGCTCCGGGACTAAGCTCTGGGGCCAACGTCCTGACTTTC. V usage is TRBV20-1 and J usage is TRBJ2-6; 7 nucleotides line up with TRBD2. Unmatched junction bases numbered 4, after V lost 5 bases and J lost 0 bases. The CDR3 loop spans 15 amino acids. CDR1 DFQATT and CDR2 SNEGSKA come from the germline V gene (reference sequence).

The chain couples TRBV20-1 to TRBJ2-3; possibly TRBD2 for D (6 bases). Germline V gene data show CDR1 as DFQATT and CDR2 as SNEGSKA (reference sequence). V lost 6 bases and J lost 5, with 9 bases in between. The CDR3 sequence is 11 residues long. Here the CDR3 DNA reads TGCAGTGCACCGGAGGGAGATACGCAGTATTTT. Translating gives CSAPEGDTQYF.

The sample holds a few counts of this clonotype. This chain links TRBV6-2 or TRBV6-3 with TRBJ1-6; D is uncertain. Germline V gives CDR1 MNHEY, CDR2 SVGEGT. V gave up 2 bases and J gave up 7 bases, with 12 bases separating them. The CDR3 totals 15 residues. The CDR3 nucleotides read TGTGCCAGCAGTTACGGACCCGGGAGGAATTCACCCCTCCACTTT. It specifies CASSYGPGRNSPLHF.

The J gene is TRBJ1-1, the V gene TRBV9; D gene uncertain. V lost 0 bases and J 4 bases, leaving 16 bases between the germline ends. Per the germline V gene, CDR1 is SGDLS and CDR2 is YYNGEE. This CDR3 comprises 16 residues. The CDR3 DNA is TGTGCCAGCAGCGTAGTCTATCGCCGGTTTCGCACTGAAGCTTTCTTT. Protein product: CASSVVYRRFRTEAFF. Variable domain in full (rest from reference TRBV9 and TRBJ1-1): DSGVTQTPKHLITATGQRVTLRCSPRSGDLSVYWYQQSLDQGLQFLIQYYNGEERAKGNILERFSAQQFPDLHSELNLSSLELGDSALYFCASSVVYRRFRTEAFFGQGTRLTVV.

Many counts were recorded for this clonotype. The chain has TRBV5-1 and TRBJ1-1; D is undetermined. V lost 4 bases, J lost 0 bases, and 16 bases lay in between. Germline assignment: CDR1 SGHRS and CDR2 YFSETQ. CDR3 size: 16 residues. In DNA, the CDR3 is TGCGCCAGCAGCCGCGTCTTTTCAGAGCTGAACACTGAAGCTTTCTTT. Encoded protein: CASSRVFSELNTEAFF.